A selection of T cell receptor beta chains follows, all from one sample in a study of OX40 agonist ivuxolimab in advanced cancers. Clones were sequenced by immunoSEQ multiplex PCR, and TCRdb holds only the in-frame ones, with some missing. The sample holds 66,000 or so clones; roughly 87% are singletons and the top ten take around 2.2%. Sequencing was performed on CD4+ or CD8+ T cells sorted from blood, taken in a trial of the OX40 agonist ivuxolimab. The receptors originated from an adult with an advanced solid tumor such as melanoma, head and neck, liver or kidney cancer. The CDR3 runs from the conserved cysteine through the conserved F or W. A D gene is named only where the DNA matches it firmly. Size values are once, few and many counts, or a class for expanded clones, and some rows have none.

j_gene: TRBJ2-6
len: 16
abundance: NA
v_gene: TRBV5-1
d_gene: NA
CDR3aa: CASSLVLNSGANVLTF
CDR3nt: TGCGCCAGCAGCTTGGTTCTCAACTCTGGGGCCAACGTCCTGACTTTC

j_gene: TRBJ2-3
len: 14
abundance: NA
v_gene: TRBV5-6
d_gene: NA
CDR3aa: CASSLGIPADTQYF
CDR3nt: TGTGCCAGCAGCTTGGGGATCCCCGCAGATACGCAGTATTTT

j_gene: TRBJ1-4
len: 13
abundance: NA
v_gene: TRBV9
d_gene: NA
CDR3aa: CASSFGVGEKLFF
CDR3nt: TGTGCCAGCAGCTTTGGGGTCGGGGAAAAACTGTTTTTT

j_gene: TRBJ1-5
len: 17
abundance: NA
v_gene: TRBV4-1
d_gene: NA
CDR3aa: CASSQEGDFYSNQPQHF
CDR3nt: TGCGCCAGCAGCCAAGAAGGGGACTTCTATAGCAATCAGCCCCAGCATTTT

j_gene: TRBJ2-7
len: 15
abundance: NA
v_gene: TRBV7-2
d_gene: NA
CDR3aa: CASSPEPINAYEQYF
CDR3nt: TGTGCCAGCTCGCCGGAGCCGATCAACGCCTACGAGCAGTACTTC

j_gene: TRBJ2-2
len: 15
abundance: NA
v_gene: TRBV27
d_gene: NA
CDR3aa: CASSRLGLPTGELFF
CDR3nt: TGTGCCAGCAGTCGGCTAGGACTACCCACCGGGGAGCTGTTTTTT

j_gene: TRBJ1-1
len: 13
abundance: few
v_gene: TRBV21-1
d_gene: NA
CDR3aa: CASSKAPGTEAFF
CDR3nt: TGTGCCAGCAGCAAAGCGCCCGGCACTGAAGCTTTCTTT

j_gene: TRBJ1-3
len: 14
abundance: NA
v_gene: TRBV5-4
d_gene: NA
CDR3aa: CASSFWGSGNTIYF
CDR3nt: TGTGCCAGCAGCTTTTGGGGATCTGGAAACACCATATATTTT

j_gene: TRBJ2-6
len: 16
abundance: NA
v_gene: TRBV19
d_gene: NA
CDR3aa: CASSPAHLSGANVLTF
CDR3nt: TGTGCCAGTAGTCCCGCCCATCTCTCTGGGGCCAACGTCCTGACTTTC

j_gene: TRBJ1-5
len: 14
abundance: once
v_gene: TRBV25-1
d_gene: NA
CDR3aa: CASSASGRDQPQHF
CDR3nt: TGTGCCAGCAGTGCGTCAGGGCGGGATCAGCCCCAGCATTTT

j_gene: TRBJ2-3
len: 14
abundance: NA
v_gene: TRBV27
d_gene: NA
CDR3aa: CASRPEGLKDTQYF
CDR3nt: TGTGCCAGCAGACCAGAGGGGCTCAAAGATACGCAGTATTTT

j_gene: TRBJ1-1
len: 13
abundance: NA
v_gene: TRBV7-3
d_gene: NA
CDR3aa: CASSLIMGTEAFF
CDR3nt: TGTGCCAGCAGCTTAATAATGGGGACTGAAGCTTTCTTT

j_gene: TRBJ2-4
len: 17
abundance: NA
v_gene: TRBV4-2
d_gene: TRBD1
CDR3aa: CASSQPGQGGSKNIQYF
CDR3nt: TGTGCCAGCAGCCAACCGGGACAGGGGGGGTCCAAAAACATTCAGTACTTC

j_gene: TRBJ2-7
len: 12
abundance: NA
v_gene: TRBV29-1
d_gene: TRBD1
CDR3aa: CSVFRGGGEQYF
CDR3nt: TGCAGCGTTTTTAGAGGGGGCGGCGAGCAGTACTTC

j_gene: TRBJ2-1
len: 15
abundance: NA
v_gene: TRBV14
d_gene: NA
CDR3aa: CASSRRQGFYNEQFF
CDR3nt: TGTGCCAGCAGCCGCCGCCAAGGGTTTTACAATGAGCAGTTCTTC

j_gene: TRBJ2-7
len: 14
abundance: NA
v_gene: TRBV5-4
d_gene: TRBD1
CDR3aa: CASSPGQGSYEQYF
CDR3nt: TGTGCCAGCAGCCCCGGACAGGGAAGCTACGAGCAGTACTTC

j_gene: TRBJ2-7
len: 15
abundance: NA
v_gene: TRBV6-1
d_gene: TRBD2
CDR3aa: CASSVTSGGTYEQYF
CDR3nt: TGTGCCAGCAGTGTGACTAGCGGGGGGACCTACGAGCAGTACTTC

j_gene: TRBJ1-1
len: 15
abundance: NA
v_gene: TRBV6-5
d_gene: NA
CDR3aa: CASSYSQQGNTEAFF
CDR3nt: TGTGCCAGCAGTTACTCCCAACAGGGAAACACTGAAGCTTTCTTT

j_gene: TRBJ1-1
len: 11
abundance: NA
v_gene: TRBV30
d_gene: NA
CDR3aa: CAWSDNTEAFF
CDR3nt: TGTGCCTGGAGCGATAACACTGAAGCTTTCTTT

j_gene: TRBJ1-2
len: 14
abundance: NA
v_gene: TRBV6-6
d_gene: NA
CDR3aa: CASSLSRGNYGYTF
CDR3nt: TGTGCCAGCAGCCTATCAAGGGGGAACTATGGCTACACCTTC

j_gene: TRBJ1-1
len: 15
abundance: NA
v_gene: TRBV7-9
d_gene: NA
CDR3aa: CASSPQGNMNTEAFF
CDR3nt: TGTGCCAGCAGCCCGCAGGGGAACATGAACACTGAAGCTTTCTTT

j_gene: TRBJ2-4
len: 15
abundance: NA
v_gene: TRBV29-1
d_gene: NA
CDR3aa: CSVEDRGVGKNIQYF
CDR3nt: TGCAGCGTTGAAGACAGGGGTGTTGGCAAAAACATTCAGTACTTC

j_gene: TRBJ2-5
len: 16
abundance: NA
v_gene: TRBV19
d_gene: NA
CDR3aa: CASTHRPAGERETQYF
CDR3nt: TGTGCCAGTACCCACCGCCCGGCAGGGGAGCGAGAGACCCAGTACTTC

j_gene: TRBJ1-2
len: 13
abundance: NA
v_gene: TRBV29-1
d_gene: NA
CDR3aa: CSVEGGTTYGYTF
CDR3nt: TGCAGCGTTGAAGGGGGTACTACCTATGGCTACACCTTC

j_gene: TRBJ2-7
len: 13
abundance: NA
v_gene: TRBV2
d_gene: TRBD1
CDR3aa: CASSRDSSYEQYF
CDR3nt: TGTGCCAGCAGTCGGGACAGCTCCTACGAGCAGTACTTC

j_gene: TRBJ2-5
len: 13
abundance: once
v_gene: TRBV19
d_gene: NA
CDR3aa: CASSPGLAETQYF
CDR3nt: TGTGCCAGTAGTCCGGGACTTGCAGAGACCCAGTACTTC

j_gene: TRBJ2-7
len: 15
abundance: NA
v_gene: TRBV7-9
d_gene: TRBD1
CDR3aa: CASSQGQGSSYEQYF
CDR3nt: TGTGCCAGCAGCCAGGGACAGGGGAGCTCCTACGAGCAGTACTTC

j_gene: TRBJ2-5
len: 15
abundance: NA
v_gene: TRBV7-9
d_gene: TRBD2
CDR3aa: CASSWTSGGRETQYF
CDR3nt: TGTGCCAGCAGCTGGACTAGCGGGGGTCGAGAGACCCAGTACTTC

j_gene: TRBJ1-2
len: 14
abundance: NA
v_gene: TRBV7-9
d_gene: NA
CDR3aa: CASSLEGRGEGYTF
CDR3nt: TGTGCCAGCAGCTTAGAGGGCAGGGGTGAAGGCTACACCTTC

j_gene: TRBJ2-1
len: 14
abundance: once
v_gene: TRBV5-1
d_gene: TRBD1
CDR3aa: CASTQGVPYNEQFF
CDR3nt: TGCGCCAGCACCCAGGGGGTCCCCTACAATGAGCAGTTCTTC

j_gene: TRBJ1-1
len: 14
abundance: NA
v_gene: TRBV4-2
d_gene: TRBD1
CDR3aa: CASSRPDRGTEAFF
CDR3nt: TGTGCCAGCAGCCGACCGGACAGGGGGACTGAAGCTTTCTTT

j_gene: TRBJ2-5
len: 17
abundance: NA
v_gene: TRBV4-1
d_gene: NA
CDR3aa: CASSQDMIADVGETQYF
CDR3nt: TGCGCCAGCAGCCAAGATATGATAGCGGATGTGGGAGAGACCCAGTACTTC

j_gene: TRBJ2-2
len: 17
abundance: NA
v_gene: TRBV5-6
d_gene: NA
CDR3aa: CASSFGLFQYNTGELFF
CDR3nt: TGTGCCAGCAGCTTCGGGTTGTTCCAATACAACACCGGGGAGCTGTTTTTT

j_gene: TRBJ2-2
len: 13
abundance: NA
v_gene: TRBV6-5
d_gene: NA
CDR3aa: CASGDRNTGELFF
CDR3nt: TGTGCCAGCGGGGACCGTAACACCGGGGAGCTGTTTTTT

j_gene: TRBJ2-2
len: 14
abundance: NA
v_gene: TRBV28
d_gene: NA
CDR3aa: CASRLLPFTGELFF
CDR3nt: TGTGCCAGCAGATTGCTACCCTTCACCGGGGAGCTGTTTTTT

j_gene: TRBJ1-5
len: 15
abundance: NA
v_gene: TRBV19
d_gene: TRBD1
CDR3aa: CASSKQGISNQPQHF
CDR3nt: TGTGCCAGTAGTAAACAGGGGATAAGCAATCAGCCCCAGCATTTT

j_gene: TRBJ1-1
len: 16
abundance: few
v_gene: TRBV7-9
d_gene: TRBD1
CDR3aa: CASSLTGGEGNTEAFF
CDR3nt: TGTGCCAGCAGCTTGACAGGGGGCGAGGGGAACACTGAAGCTTTCTTT

j_gene: TRBJ1-2
len: 14
abundance: NA
v_gene: TRBV5-5
d_gene: NA
CDR3aa: CASSLSLGRNGYTF
CDR3nt: TGTGCCAGCAGCTTGTCCCTCGGACGGAATGGCTACACCTTC

j_gene: TRBJ1-5
len: 12
abundance: NA
v_gene: TRBV19
d_gene: NA
CDR3aa: CASSMFEQPQHF
CDR3nt: TGTGCCAGTAGTATGTTCGAGCAGCCCCAGCATTTT

j_gene: TRBJ1-6
len: 14
abundance: NA
v_gene: TRBV19
d_gene: TRBD1
CDR3aa: CASTLDRANSPLHF
CDR3nt: TGTGCCAGTACCCTTGACAGGGCTAATTCACCCCTCCACTTT